This passage covers 31 T cell receptor beta chains from one sample sequenced in a study of blood T cells in healthy people across ages. Using a J-beta primer mix together with a sample-barcoded 5' primer, a second PCR was run for 7 to 11 cycles. In TCRdb, the 5' RACE reads were re-called with MiXCR into one record per CDR3 protein. This sample has about 840,000 distinct CDR3 sequences; roughly 29% occur once, and the top ten carry 9.5% to 13%. The data were also submitted as part of a second study, on T cells of mothers and their children.

The specimen was blood. These receptors originate from a woman between 40 and 50 years old in good health.

This clonotype was seen more than once but under ten times. The chain couples TRBV4-2 to TRBJ1-2, with 7 bases identical to TRBD1. J gave up 10 bases and V 4 bases, and 9 bases lay outside the gene matches. In germline, CDR1 is LGHNA, CDR2 YNFKEQ. This CDR3 has 13 residues. CDR3 loop: CASSRNLQGTYTF. The CDR3 DNA reads as TGTGCCAGCAGCCGAAACCTACAGGGGACCTACACCTTC.

Concerning this clonotype: Germline and junction disagree at one end, which may indicate a read error. V is TRBV11-2 and J is TRBJ2-1, with D perhaps matching TRBD1 or TRBD2 (5 bases each). CDR1 and CDR2 (germline): SGHAT, FQNNGV. The CDR3 spans 17 residues. The CDR3 DNA sequence: TGTGCCAGCAGCTTAGAGGGGGTACCAAGCTCCTACGATGAGCAGTTCTTC. It is translated as CASSLEGVPSSYDEQFF.

This clonotype was found many times. CDR3 nucleotide sequence: TGCGCCAGCAGAACTTCCGGGACAGGGTTGTCCGAGCAGTACTTC. It translates to CASRTSGTGLSEQYF. The rearrangement joins TRBV5-1 to TRBJ2-7; 9 bases line up with TRBD1. The V gene's germline CDR1 is SGHRS and CDR2 YFSETQ. V was clipped by 5 bases and J by 6 bases; unmatched bases: 12. CDR3 length equals 15 residues.

As concerns this clonotype: The junction does not match germline at one end; this may be a read error. The rearrangement links TRBV5-4 to TRBJ1-5; possible D gene TRBD1, 5 bases. This CDR3 contains 14 residues. Germline V gene sequence: CDR1 SGHNT, CDR2 YYREEE (reference sequence). This CDR3 reads CARSRGGDNQPQHF. In nucleotides, the CDR3 is TGTGCCCGCAGCCGGGGCGGCGACAATCAGCCCCAGCATTTT. Supplemented by reference TRBV5-4 and TRBJ1-5, the full variable domain reads ETGVTQSPTHLIKTRGQQVTLRCSSQSGHNTVSWYQQALGQGPQFIFQYYREEENGRGNFPPRFSGLQFPNYSSELNVNALELDDSALYLCARSRGGDNQPQHFGDGTRLSIL.

This clonotype was counted a few times. The chain links TRBV4-3 to TRBJ2-4; 10 bases align to TRBD1. The end of the DNA fits TRBJ2-7 better, so the J call may be wrong. CDR1 and CDR2 from the germline V gene are LGHNA and YSLEER. There are 17 residues in the CDR3. The CDR3 region is CASSQGDYRDRGCEQYF. The CDR3, as DNA: TGCGCCAGCAGCCAAGGAGATTACCGGGACAGGGGCTGCGAGCAGTACTTC.

The J gene is TRBJ1-2, the V gene TRBV29-1; D unclear. Trimming removed 7 bases at V and 6 bases at J, with 21 bases between. Germline CDR1 and CDR2: SQVTM and ANQGSEA. The CDR3 contains 14 residues. This CDR3 is CSADSSQSLHGYTF. CDR3 DNA: TGCAGCGCCGACTCTTCACAGTCTCTGCATGGCTACACCTTC.

This clonotype has just a few counts. This chain uses TRBV14 with TRBJ1-5; 9 bases are shared with TRBD1. With 5 bases clipped from V and 0 bases from J, the junction kept 5 bases outside the gene matches. Per the germline V gene, CDR1 is SGHDN and CDR2 is FVKESK. CDR3 length: 16 amino acids. CDR3 in DNA: TGTGCCAGCAGCAGGACAGGGGATTATAGCAATCAGCCCCAGCATTTT. Encoded protein: CASSRTGDYSNQPQHF.

In the case of this clonotype: A much larger clone differs from this one at a single base, so this may be a read error. The chain carries TRBV6-2 or TRBV6-3 and TRBJ2-1; 7 bases are a match to TRBD1. CDR1 and CDR2 (germline): MNHEY, SVGEGT. The length of the CDR3 is 14 residues. V lost 7 bases and J lost 10; bases outside the gene matches: 13. CDR3 coding DNA: TGTGCCAGCACCGAGGGGGCAGCCTGGGGCGAGCAGTTCTTC. It is translated as CASTEGAAWGEQFF.

The CDR3: CASSATPYSGANVLTF. DNA for the CDR3: TGTGCCAGTAGTGCGACACCTTACTCTGGGGCCAACGTCCTGACTTTC. This chain links TRBV19 with TRBJ2-6; D is undetermined. V lost 5 bases and J 0 bases, leaving 11 bases between the germline ends. The CDR3 runs to 16 residues. The V gene's germline CDR1 is LNHDA and CDR2 SQIVND (reference sequence).

For the CDR3, the DNA is TGCGCCAGCAGCCCTTCGGGACAGGGTTCGACTGAAGCTTTCTTT. It codes for CASSPSGQGSTEAFF. This rearrangement joins TRBV5-1 to TRBJ1-1, with 9 bases identical to TRBD1. This CDR3 contains 15 residues. Germline CDR1 reads SGHRS; CDR2 reads YFSETQ. The junction had 9 bases not matched to a gene; V was cut back by 4 bases and J by 5 bases.

In regard to this clonotype: Compared with germline, one end of the junction differs, possibly owing to a read error. The chain is built from TRBV12-3 or TRBV12-4 and TRBJ2-7; TRBD2 might be the D (5 bases). The CDR3 spans 13 residues. The CDR3 sequence: CAGSFPGNYEQYF. DNA of the CDR3: TGTGCCGGCAGTTTCCCCGGGAACTACGAGCAGTACTTC.

The chain recombines TRBV11-2 with TRBJ2-7; D possibly uses TRBD1 or TRBD2 (5 bases each). Trimming took off 1 base at V and 9 bases at J, with 16 bases between the two ends. The CDR3 consists of 14 residues. Germline CDR1 SGHAT, CDR2 FQNNGV. CDR3 residues: CASSLVRGRGWQYF. The CDR3 coding sequence is TGTGCCAGCAGCTTAGTCCGGGGAAGGGGATGGCAGTACTTC.

This rearrangement joins TRBV6-1 to TRBJ2-4; maybe TRBD1 (5 bases). The DNA matches TRBJ2-1 better at its end, which makes the J call doubtful. This CDR3 region has 17 residues. Germline CDR1 MNHNS, CDR2 SASEGT. CDR3 nucleotides: TGTGCCAGCAGTGAAGTGATGCAGGGAATCCCGACCTACGAGCAGTTCTTC. It translates to CASSEVMQGIPTYEQFF.

This clonotype was detected only a few times. This chain connects TRBV12-3 or TRBV12-4 to TRBJ2-5; 9 bases align to TRBD2. The CDR3 is 15 residues long. V shed 6 bases and J 0 bases; nucleotides not matched to a gene: 5. As DNA, the CDR3 is TGTGCCAGCAGGGGTAGCGGGGGAGACCAAGAGACCCAGTACTTC. This gives the protein CASRGSGGDQETQYF.

This clonotype was seen ten or more times. The rearrangement links TRBV3-1 to TRBJ2-5; tentative D call: TRBD2 (5 bases). Germline lookup yields CDR1 LGHDT and CDR2 YNNKEL (reference sequence). The CDR3 contains 16 residues. V dropped 1 base and J dropped 2 bases, with 14 bases sitting between them. CDR3 DNA: TGTGCCAGCAGCCAAGGTAGGAAGCGGCTACAAGAGACCCAGTACTTC. It translates to CASSQGRKRLQETQYF.

The chain carries TRBV12-3 or TRBV12-4 and TRBJ1-3, with D unresolved. V was cut by 4 bases and J by 0 bases, with 13 bases left in between. This CDR3 contains 16 residues. The CDR3 sequence is CASSSRRSTSGNTIYF. CDR3 nucleotides: TGTGCCAGCAGTTCCCGGCGCAGCACCTCTGGAAACACCATATATTTT.

The chain joins TRBV27 to TRBJ2-1; the D call may be TRBD1 or TRBD2 (5 bases each). This CDR3 contains 14 residues. Germline CDR1 and CDR2: MNHEY and SMNVEV (reference sequence). Trimming took 5 bases from V and 5 from J, leaving 13 bases between them. CDR3 sequence: CASSGRDANNEQFF. The CDR3 nucleotides read TGTGCCAGCAGTGGCCGGGACGCCAACAATGAGCAGTTCTTC.

To note about this clonotype: A read error may be the cause here, since a much bigger clone is one base away. The chain has TRBV6-2 or TRBV6-3 and TRBJ2-7; D is unresolved. V shed 2 bases and J shed 3 bases, with 11 bases lying between them. The CDR3 has 14 residues. The germline V gene encodes CDR1 MNHEY and CDR2 SVGEGT. The CDR3 loop reads CASSYEDMIYEQYF. The CDR3, as DNA: TGTGCCAGCAGTTACGAGGATATGATCTACGAGCAGTACTTC.

The table lists this clonotype with many counts. The chain couples TRBV7-8 to TRBJ2-5; D is unclear. V was shortened by 0 bases and J by 5 bases, with 7 bases between the two germline ends. CDR3 length: 13 amino acids. Per the germline V gene, CDR1 is SGHVS and CDR2 is FQNEAQ. The CDR3 DNA reads TGTGCCAGCAGCTTAGCGCTGTGGGAGACCCAGTACTTC. Its protein product is CASSLALWETQYF.

The rearrangement links TRBV29-1 to TRBJ2-3; the match to TRBD1 covers 9 bases. The V gene end was trimmed by 6 bases and the J gene end by 2 bases; junction bases not matched to a gene: 6. The CDR3 is 14 amino acids. Germline values: CDR1 SQVTM, CDR2 ANQGSEA. The chain's CDR3 is CSVTGTGFTDTQYF. CDR3 coding DNA: TGCAGCGTCACCGGGACAGGGTTCACAGATACGCAGTATTTT.

On this clonotype itself: This clone may be a read error of a much larger clone one base away. The J gene is TRBJ2-4, the V gene TRBV6-5; the match to TRBD2 covers 10 bases. The J call may be wrong; the DNA end is better matched by TRBJ2-7. This CDR3 has 14 amino acids. Germline CDR1 reads MNHEY; CDR2 reads SVGAGI. CDR3 in amino acids: CVSSQRGGFHEQYF. For the CDR3, the DNA is TGTGTCAGCAGCCAGCGGGGGGGCTTCCACGAGCAGTACTTC.

This clonotype was seen once. V gene TRBV11-2 combines with J gene TRBJ1-4; no firm D call. The CDR3 covers 12 residues. CDR1 is SGHAT, CDR2 FQNNGV, per germline. V was trimmed by 5 bases and J by 8 bases, leaving 9 bases between them. The CDR3 region is CASSLYPEKLFF. In DNA, the CDR3 is TGTGCCAGCAGCCTCTACCCAGAAAAACTGTTTTTT.

In regard to this clonotype: Relative to the germline gene, one junction end is altered; a read error may explain this. This sequence joins TRBV6-2 or TRBV6-3 and TRBJ2-1, with 12 positions matching TRBD2. Germline loops: CDR1 MNHEY, CDR2 SVGEGT. CDR3 length equals 14 residues. The CDR3 reads CVSRTSGGTVEQFF. The CDR3 DNA follows: TGTGTCAGCAGAACTAGCGGGGGGACCGTTGAGCAGTTCTTC.

This clonotype was observed many times. The rearrangement links TRBV9 to TRBJ1-1; 9 nucleotides line up with TRBD1. The CDR3 covers 17 residues. Germline V gene lookup returns CDR1 SGDLS and CDR2 YYNGEE. After removal of 0 bases from V and 2 bases from J, the junction contained 8 bases not matched to a gene. CDR3 DNA: TGTGCCAGCAGCGTAGAGGGACAGGGAGTTTACAACACTGAAGCTTTCTTT. Amino acid sequence: CASSVEGQGVYNTEAFF.

This clonotype was seen a few times. The junction does not match germline at one end; this may be a read error. The rearrangement links TRBV2 to TRBJ2-1; D call uncertain. Germline assignment: CDR1 SNHLY and CDR2 FYNNEI. CDR3 length: 14 amino acids. DNA for the CDR3: TGTGCCAGCAGTTCGGTCGGAATTCAGAATGGGCAGTTCTTC. This encodes CASSSVGIQNGQFF. Complete variable domain (other parts from reference TRBV2 and TRBJ2-1): EPEVTQTPSHQVTQMGQEVILRCVPISNHLYFYWYRQILGQKVEFLVSFYNNEISEKSEIFDDQFSVERPDGSNFTLKIRSTKLEDSAMYFCASSSVGIQNGQFFGPGTRLTVL.

The sample holds many counts of this clonotype. This rearrangement joins TRBV27 to TRBJ2-7; D is possibly TRBD1 or TRBD2 (6 bases each). The V gene's germline CDR1 is MNHEY and CDR2 SMNVEV (reference sequence). The CDR3 is 14 amino acids. Trimming removed 7 bases at V and 2 bases at J, with 15 bases between. The CDR3 DNA reads TGTGCCAGCACCGAGACAAGGGGGGCCTACGAGCAGTACTTC. Amino acids: CASTETRGAYEQYF.

This chain links TRBV9 with TRBJ2-2, with D unclear. Germline V gene lookup returns CDR1 SGDLS and CDR2 YYNGEE. V was shortened by 2 bases and J by 6 bases, with 20 bases between the two germline ends. This CDR3 spans 17 amino acids. The CDR3 bases are TGTGCCAGCAGCGTGCTCGGTGGAACCGTTCGAGCCGGGGAGCTGTTTTTT. Protein sequence: CASSVLGGTVRAGELFF.

V and J are TRBV24-1 and TRBJ2-3; D possibly uses TRBD1 or TRBD2 (5 bases each). There are 15 residues in the CDR3. The germline V and J ends were trimmed by 4 bases and 6 bases, with 16 bases remaining between them. The V gene's germline CDR1 is KGHDR and CDR2 SFDVKD. The CDR3 sequence is CATSDTRGPGDTQYF. CDR3 nucleotide sequence: TGTGCCACCAGTGACACCCGGGGACCCGGGGATACGCAGTATTTT.

This clonotype was recorded a few times. A junction boundary mismatches the germline segment, possibly from a read error. V is TRBV7-3 and J is TRBJ2-6, with 14 bases lining up with TRBD2. The CDR3 consists of 20 residues. Germline V gene data show CDR1 as SGHTA and CDR2 as FQGTGA. The CDR3 sequence is CARSLEGLAGDYSGADVLTF. The CDR3 DNA sequence: TGTGCCCGCAGCCTAGAGGGACTAGCGGGGGACTACTCTGGGGCCGACGTCCTGACTTTC.

Concerning this clonotype: A much more abundant neighbour one base away suggests this may be a read error. The V gene is TRBV13, the J gene TRBJ2-7; no reliable D call. Germline assignment: CDR1 PRHDT and CDR2 FYEKMQ (reference sequence). The CDR3 is 15 amino acids. Written as DNA, the CDR3 is TGTGCCAGCAGCTTAGGAGGCCCAGGATACTACGAGGAGTACTTC. It yields the protein CASSLGGPGYYEEYF.

This clonotype was found a few times. This chain uses TRBV3-1 with TRBJ2-1, with D possibly matching TRBD1 (6 bases). The CDR3 extends over 15 amino acids. The germline V and J ends were trimmed by 1 base and 2 bases, with 9 bases remaining between them. Germline V lookup: CDR1 LGHDT, CDR2 YNNKEL (reference sequence). In nucleotides, the CDR3 is TGTGCCAGCAGCCAAGTAGACAGGACCTACAATGAGCAGTTCTTC. This codes for CASSQVDRTYNEQFF.